These T cell receptor beta chains were read from a single sample in a study of neurological immune-mediated disorders. MiXCR, applied by TCRdb to the 5' RACE reads, yields one record per CDR3 protein. The sample yields approximately 90,000 distinct CDR3 sequences, 3.5% seen once. The sequenced material came from PBMCs. The receptors here all came from a young woman with multiple sclerosis. CDR3s include the opening cysteine and the closing phenylalanine or tryptophan. The D gene is left open where the match is weak. Clone size is not always given. Where it is, it says once, few, many or a class for expanded clones.

j_call clone_size v_call d_call cdr3_nt cdr3_aa
TRBJ2-1 many TRBV7-2 NA TGTGCCAGCAGCATGAGGAGGGACAGCTACAATGAGCAGTTCTTC CASSMRRDSYNEQFF
TRBJ1-1 many TRBV7-2 NA TGTGCCAGCAGCTTGCAACTGAACACTGAAGCTTTCTTT CASSLQLNTEAFF
TRBJ2-5 many TRBV11-2 NA TGTGCCAGCAGCTTGGCCCTCTCCGGGGTTCAAGAGACCCAGTACTTC CASSLALSGVQETQYF
TRBJ1-1 many TRBV7-2 NA TGTGCCAGCAGCTGGCAGAACACTGAAGCTTTCTTT CASSWQNTEAFF
TRBJ1-1 many TRBV6-2/TRBV6-3 NA TGTGCCAGCATCAAAAGAGGACTGAACACTGAAGCTTTCTTT CASIKRGLNTEAFF
TRBJ2-1 few TRBV5-1 NA TGCGCCAGCAGCCCAGGACAGTTCAATGAGCAGTTCTTC CASSPGQFNEQFF
TRBJ1-1 many TRBV7-2 NA TGTGCCAGCAGTTCCCAGACAAACACTGAAGCTTTCTTT CASSSQTNTEAFF
TRBJ2-7 many TRBV29-1 TRBD1 TGCAGCGTCACCGGGACAGGGGGCTTCGAGCAGTACTTC CSVTGTGGFEQYF
TRBJ2-3 many TRBV14 TRBD1 TGTGCCAGCAGTGAGAGGACAGGGGGCACAGATACGCAGTATTTT CASSERTGGTDTQYF
TRBJ2-1 many TRBV6-2/TRBV6-3 NA TGTGCCAGCAGTCGCACGCTGAAGGGTGCAGTCAATGAGCAGTTCTTC CASSRTLKGAVNEQFF
TRBJ2-3 many TRBV6-6 TRBD2 TGTGCCAGCAGTTCCAGACTAGCGGGTCCTGCAGATACGCAGTATTTT CASSSRLAGPADTQYF
TRBJ2-7 many TRBV7-6 TRBD1 TGTGCCAGCAGCTTAGGGGACAGGGGCGGATACGAGCAGTACTTC CASSLGDRGGYEQYF
TRBJ2-7 many TRBV6-2/TRBV6-3 NA TGTGCCAGCAGCTCCGGTTGGCTGTTCGAGCAGTACTTC CASSSGWLFEQYF
TRBJ2-5 few TRBV2 NA TGTGCCAGTAACAGGGATCAAGAGACCCAGTACTTC CASNRDQETQYF
TRBJ2-1 many TRBV20-1 TRBD1 TGCAGTGCTAGAGATCGCCAGGGGGCAAATGAGCAGTTCTTC CSARDRQGANEQFF
TRBJ1-1 many TRBV7-9 NA TGTGCCAGCAGCTTTGTCCTGAACACTGAAGCTTTCTTT CASSFVLNTEAFF
TRBJ1-1 NA TRBV7-8 NA TGTGCCAGCAGCTTAGTGTCAGGGTTATACACTGAAGCTTTCTTT CASSLVSGLYTEAFF
TRBJ1-2 few TRBV18 TRBD1 TGTGCCAGCTCACCCTCACAGGGGAACTATGGCTACACCTTC CASSPSQGNYGYTF
TRBJ1-1 many TRBV10-3 NA TGTGCCATCAGTGGGGTGGTTGCGAACACTGAAGCTTTCTTT CAISGVVANTEAFF
TRBJ1-2 many TRBV15 TRBD1 TGTGCCACCGTTTTACAGGGGATTTGGGGCTGGGGCTACACCTTC CATVLQGIWGWGYTF
TRBJ1-2 many TRBV11-2 TRBD1 TGTGCCAGCAGCTTAGGGGACAGACCATTTAACTATGGCTACACCTTC CASSLGDRPFNYGYTF
TRBJ2-1 many TRBV7-8 NA TGTGCCAGCCGCTCATCGAGGGCCAATGAGCAGTTCTTC CASRSSRANEQFF
TRBJ2-5 many TRBV6-5 NA TGTGCCAGCAGTTACCAAGGTCCGGAACTGGGAGAGACCCAGTACTTC CASSYQGPELGETQYF
TRBJ2-7 few TRBV7-9 NA TGTGCCAGCAGCTTGGAAACGGCTTGGGACGAGCAGTACTTC CASSLETAWDEQYF
TRBJ2-1 many TRBV29-1 NA TGCAGCGTTGCATCACAGAGCTCCTACAATGAGCAGTTCTTC CSVASQSSYNEQFF
TRBJ1-1 many TRBV3-1 NA TGTGCCAGCACCCGAATGGGAACTATGAACACTGAAGCTTTCTTT CASTRMGTMNTEAFF
TRBJ1-1 NA TRBV30 NA TGTGCCTGGAGTGCCGACAGGAACACTGAAGCTTTCTTT CAWSADRNTEAFF
TRBJ2-2 many TRBV28 NA TGTGCCAGCAGTCCCGGTGGGGCCCCCGGGGAGCTGTTTTTT CASSPGGAPGELFF
TRBJ2-7 many TRBV6-5 TRBD1 TGTGCCAGCAGTTACGCCCAACAGGGGTACGAGCAGTACTTC CASSYAQQGYEQYF